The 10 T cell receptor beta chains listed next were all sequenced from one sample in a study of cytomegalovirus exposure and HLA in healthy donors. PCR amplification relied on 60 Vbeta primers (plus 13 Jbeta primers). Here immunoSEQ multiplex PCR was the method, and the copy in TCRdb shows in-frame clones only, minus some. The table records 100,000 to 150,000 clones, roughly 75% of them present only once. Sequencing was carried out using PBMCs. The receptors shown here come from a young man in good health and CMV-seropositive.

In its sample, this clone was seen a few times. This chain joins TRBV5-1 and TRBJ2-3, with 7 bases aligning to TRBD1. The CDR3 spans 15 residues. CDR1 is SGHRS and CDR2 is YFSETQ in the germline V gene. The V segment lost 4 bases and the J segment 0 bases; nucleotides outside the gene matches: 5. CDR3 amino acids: CASSLRTGSTDTQYF. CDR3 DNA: TGCGCCAGCAGCCTCCGGACAGGAAGCACAGATACGCAGTATTTT.

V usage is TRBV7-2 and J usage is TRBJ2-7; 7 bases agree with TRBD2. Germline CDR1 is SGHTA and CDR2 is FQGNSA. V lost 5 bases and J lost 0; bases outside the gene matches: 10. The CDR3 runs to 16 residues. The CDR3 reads CASSIGVLALSYEQYF. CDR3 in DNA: TGTGCCAGCAGCATTGGGGTACTAGCGCTCTCCTACGAGCAGTACTTC.

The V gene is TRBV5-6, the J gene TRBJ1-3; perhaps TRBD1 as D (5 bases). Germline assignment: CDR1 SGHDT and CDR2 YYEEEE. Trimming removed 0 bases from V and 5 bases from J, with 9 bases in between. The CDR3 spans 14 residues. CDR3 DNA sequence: TGTGCCAGCAGCTTGGGACAGCTGAGAAACACCATATATTTT. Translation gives CASSLGQLRNTIYF.

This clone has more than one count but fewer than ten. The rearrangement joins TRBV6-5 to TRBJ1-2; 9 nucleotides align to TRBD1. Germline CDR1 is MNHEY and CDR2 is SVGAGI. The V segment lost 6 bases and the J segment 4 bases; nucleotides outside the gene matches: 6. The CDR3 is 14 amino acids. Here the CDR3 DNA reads TGTGCCAGCAGCCGGGACAGGGCCCCCTATGGCTACACCTTC. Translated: CASSRDRAPYGYTF.

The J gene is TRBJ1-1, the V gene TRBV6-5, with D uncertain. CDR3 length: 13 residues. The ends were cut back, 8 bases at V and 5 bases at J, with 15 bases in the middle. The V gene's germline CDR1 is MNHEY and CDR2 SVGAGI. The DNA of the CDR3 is TGTGCCAGCCAAACTCCCCCGGGAACTGAAGCTTTCTTT. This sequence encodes CASQTPPGTEAFF.

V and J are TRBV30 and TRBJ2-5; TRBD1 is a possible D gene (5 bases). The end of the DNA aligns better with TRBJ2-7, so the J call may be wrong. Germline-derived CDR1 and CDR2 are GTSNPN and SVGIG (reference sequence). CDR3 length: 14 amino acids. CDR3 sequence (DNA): TGTGCCTGGAGTGTTGGGGCTCGGGCAAACGAGCAGTACTTC. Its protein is CAWSVGARANEQYF.

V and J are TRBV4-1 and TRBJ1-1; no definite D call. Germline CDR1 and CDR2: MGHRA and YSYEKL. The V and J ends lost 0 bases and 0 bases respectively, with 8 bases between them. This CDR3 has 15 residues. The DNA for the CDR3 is TGCGCCAGCAGCCAAGAAGACAAACTGAACACTGAAGCTTTCTTT. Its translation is CASSQEDKLNTEAFF.

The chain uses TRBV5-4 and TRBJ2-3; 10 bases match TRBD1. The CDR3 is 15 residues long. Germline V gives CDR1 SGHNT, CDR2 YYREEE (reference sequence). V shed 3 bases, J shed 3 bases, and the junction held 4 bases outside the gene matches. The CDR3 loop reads CASSYGQGVTDTQYF. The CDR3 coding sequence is TGTGCCAGCAGCTACGGACAGGGGGTAACAGATACGCAGTATTTT. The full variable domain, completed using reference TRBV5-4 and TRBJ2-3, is ETGVTQSPTHLIKTRGQQVTLRCSSQSGHNTVSWYQQALGQGPQFIFQYYREEENGRGNFPPRFSGLQFPNYSSELNVNALELDDSALYLCASSYGQGVTDTQYFGPGTRLTVL.

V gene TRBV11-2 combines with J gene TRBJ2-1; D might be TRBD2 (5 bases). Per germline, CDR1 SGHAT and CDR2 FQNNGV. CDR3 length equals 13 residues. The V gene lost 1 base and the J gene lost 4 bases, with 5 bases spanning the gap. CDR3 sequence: CASSLGLYNEQFF. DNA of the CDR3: TGTGCCAGCAGCTTAGGACTATACAATGAGCAGTTCTTC.

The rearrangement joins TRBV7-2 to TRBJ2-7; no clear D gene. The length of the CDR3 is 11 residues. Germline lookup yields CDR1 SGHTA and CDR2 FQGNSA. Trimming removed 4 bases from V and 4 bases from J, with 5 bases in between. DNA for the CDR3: TGTGCCAGCAGCTCCCAGTACGAGCAGTACTTC. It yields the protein CASSSQYEQYF. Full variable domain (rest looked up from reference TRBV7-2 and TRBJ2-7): GAGVSQSPSNKVTEKGKDVELRCDPISGHTALYWYRQSLGQGLEFLIYFQGNSAPDKSGLPSDRFSAERTGGSVSTLTIQRTQQEDSAVYLCASSSQYEQYFGPGTRLTVT.